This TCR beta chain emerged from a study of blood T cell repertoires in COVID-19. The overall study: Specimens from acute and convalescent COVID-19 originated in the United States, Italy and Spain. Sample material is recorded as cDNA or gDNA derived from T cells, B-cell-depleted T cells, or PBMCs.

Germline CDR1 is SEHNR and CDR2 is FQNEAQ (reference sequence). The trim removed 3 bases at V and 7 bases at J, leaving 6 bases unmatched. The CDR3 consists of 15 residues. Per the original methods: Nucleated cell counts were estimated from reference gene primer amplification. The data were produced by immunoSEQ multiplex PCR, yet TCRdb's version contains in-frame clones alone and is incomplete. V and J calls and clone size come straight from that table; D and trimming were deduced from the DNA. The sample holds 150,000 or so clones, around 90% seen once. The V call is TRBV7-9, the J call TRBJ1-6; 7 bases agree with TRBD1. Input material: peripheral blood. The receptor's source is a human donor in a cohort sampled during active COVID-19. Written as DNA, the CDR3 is TGTGCCAGCAGCTTTTTGGGACAGAGGAATTCACCCCTCCACTTT. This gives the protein CASSFLGQRNSPLHF.